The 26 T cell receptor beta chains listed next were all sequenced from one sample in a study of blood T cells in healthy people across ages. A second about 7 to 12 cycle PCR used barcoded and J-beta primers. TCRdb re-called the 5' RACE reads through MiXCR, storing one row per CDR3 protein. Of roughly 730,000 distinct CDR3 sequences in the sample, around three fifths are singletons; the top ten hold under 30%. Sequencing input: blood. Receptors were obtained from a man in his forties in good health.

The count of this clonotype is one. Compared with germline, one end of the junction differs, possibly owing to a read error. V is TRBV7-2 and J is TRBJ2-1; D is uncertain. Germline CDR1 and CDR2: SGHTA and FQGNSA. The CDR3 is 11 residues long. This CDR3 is CASLEYAEQLF. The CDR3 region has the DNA TGTGCCAGCCTCGAATACGCTGAGCAGTTGTTC.

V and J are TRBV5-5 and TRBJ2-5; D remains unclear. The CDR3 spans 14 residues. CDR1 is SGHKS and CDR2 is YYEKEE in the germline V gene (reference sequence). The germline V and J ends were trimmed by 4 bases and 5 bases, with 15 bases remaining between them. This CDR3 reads CASSPGRRWETQYF. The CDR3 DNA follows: TGTGCCAGCAGCCCTGGACGTAGATGGGAGACCCAGTACTTC.

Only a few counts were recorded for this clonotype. The CDR3 DNA follows: TGCAGCGTTGGACAGGGGGCAAAGGATACGCAGTATTTT. This encodes CSVGQGAKDTQYF. This chain uses TRBV29-1 with TRBJ2-3; TRBD1 aligns across 10 bases. J was trimmed by 6 bases and V by 4 bases; bases with no gene match: 4. Germline V gene data show CDR1 as SQVTM and CDR2 as ANQGSEA. The CDR3 extends over 13 amino acids.

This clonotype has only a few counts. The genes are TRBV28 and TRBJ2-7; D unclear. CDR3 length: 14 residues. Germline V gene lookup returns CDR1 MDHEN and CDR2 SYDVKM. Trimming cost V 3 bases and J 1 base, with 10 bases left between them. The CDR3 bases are TGTGCCAGCAGTTTGATCATGTCGTCCTACGAGCAGTACTTC. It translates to CASSLIMSSYEQYF. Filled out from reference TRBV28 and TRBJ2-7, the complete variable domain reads DVKVTQSSRYLVKRTGEKVFLECVQDMDHENMFWYRQDPGLGLRLIYFSYDVKMKEKGDIPEGYSVSREKKERFSLILESASTNQTSMYLCASSLIMSSYEQYFGPGTRLTVT.

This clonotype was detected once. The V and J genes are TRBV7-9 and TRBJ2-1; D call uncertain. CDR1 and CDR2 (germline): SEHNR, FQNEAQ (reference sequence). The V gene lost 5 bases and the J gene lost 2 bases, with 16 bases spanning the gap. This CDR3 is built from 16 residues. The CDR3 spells CASSPPDSAAYNEQFF. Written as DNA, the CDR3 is TGTGCCAGCAGCCCCCCCGATTCGGCCGCCTACAATGAGCAGTTCTTC. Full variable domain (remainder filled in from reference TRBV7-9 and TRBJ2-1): DTGVSQNPRHKITKRGQNVTFRCDPISEHNRLYWYRQTLGQGPEFLTYFQNEAQLEKSRLLSDRFSAERPKGSFSTLEIQRTEQGDSAMYLCASSPPDSAAYNEQFFGPGTRLTVL.

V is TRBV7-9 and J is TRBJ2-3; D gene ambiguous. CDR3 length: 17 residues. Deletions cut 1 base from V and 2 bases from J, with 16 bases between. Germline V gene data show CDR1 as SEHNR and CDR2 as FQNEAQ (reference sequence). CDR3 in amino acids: CASSLGGNSQLTDTQYF. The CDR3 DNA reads TGTGCCAGCAGCTTAGGTGGTAACAGTCAGCTCACAGATACGCAGTATTTT.

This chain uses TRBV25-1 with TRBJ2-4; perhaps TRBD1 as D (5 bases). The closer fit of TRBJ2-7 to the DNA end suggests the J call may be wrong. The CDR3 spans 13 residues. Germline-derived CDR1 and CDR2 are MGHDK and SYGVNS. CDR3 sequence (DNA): TGTGCCAGCAGTGTCCAGGGTTTATACGAGCAGTACTTC. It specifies CASSVQGLYEQYF.

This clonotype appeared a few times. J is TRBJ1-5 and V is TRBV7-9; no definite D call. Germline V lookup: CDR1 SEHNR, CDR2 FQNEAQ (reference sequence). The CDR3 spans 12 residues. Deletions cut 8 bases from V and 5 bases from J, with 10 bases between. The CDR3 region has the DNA TGTGCCAGCTCCGATGGGTATCAGCCCCAGCATTTT. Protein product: CASSDGYQPQHF.

CDR3 sequence reads: CASSGDRSYEQYF. The CDR3, as DNA: TGTGCCAGCAGTGGGGACAGATCCTACGAGCAGTACTTC. The V and J genes are TRBV6-5 and TRBJ2-5, with TRBD1 matching over 7 bases. The tail of the sequence fits TRBJ2-7 better, so the J call may be wrong. Germline V gene data show CDR1 as MNHEY and CDR2 as SVGAGI. The CDR3 runs 13 residues.

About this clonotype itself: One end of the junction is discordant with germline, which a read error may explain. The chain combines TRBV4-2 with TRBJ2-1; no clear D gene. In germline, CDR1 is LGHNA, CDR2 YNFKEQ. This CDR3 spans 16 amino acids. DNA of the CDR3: TGTGCCAGCAGCCAAGTAGGGTTTCTCTCCTACAATGGGCAGTTCTTC. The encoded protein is CASSQVGFLSYNGQFF.

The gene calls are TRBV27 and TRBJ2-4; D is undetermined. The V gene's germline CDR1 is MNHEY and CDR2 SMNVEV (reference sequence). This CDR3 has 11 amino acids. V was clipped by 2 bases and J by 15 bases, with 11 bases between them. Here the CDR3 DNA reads TGTGCCAGCAGTTTAGGGCAGTCCGTGTACTTC. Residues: CASSLGQSVYF.

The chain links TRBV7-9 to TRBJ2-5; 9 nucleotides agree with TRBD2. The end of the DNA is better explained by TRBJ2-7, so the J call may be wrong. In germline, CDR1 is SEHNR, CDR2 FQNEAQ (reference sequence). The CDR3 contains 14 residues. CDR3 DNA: TGTGCCAGCAGCTTAGTGTCGCGGGGGGGCGAGCAGTACTTC. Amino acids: CASSLVSRGGEQYF.

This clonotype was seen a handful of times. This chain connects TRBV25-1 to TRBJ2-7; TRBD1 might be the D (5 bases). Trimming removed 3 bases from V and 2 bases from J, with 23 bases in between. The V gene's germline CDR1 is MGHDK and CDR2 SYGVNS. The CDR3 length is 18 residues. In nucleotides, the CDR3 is TGTGCCAGCAGTGACCCTAGGGGTGATAGGGGTAAGACCTACGAGCAGTACTTC. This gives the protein CASSDPRGDRGKTYEQYF.

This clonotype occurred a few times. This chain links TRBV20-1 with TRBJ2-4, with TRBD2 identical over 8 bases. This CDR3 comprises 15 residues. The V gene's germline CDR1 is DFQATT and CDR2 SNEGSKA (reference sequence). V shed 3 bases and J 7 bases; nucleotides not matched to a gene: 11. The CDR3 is CSARSPAGGLNIQYF. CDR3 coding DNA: TGCAGTGCTAGGAGCCCGGCGGGGGGCCTGAACATTCAGTACTTC.

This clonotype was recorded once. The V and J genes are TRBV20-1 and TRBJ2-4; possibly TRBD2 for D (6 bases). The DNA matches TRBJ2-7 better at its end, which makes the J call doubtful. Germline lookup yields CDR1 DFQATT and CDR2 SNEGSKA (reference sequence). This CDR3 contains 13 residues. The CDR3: CSARDRETAEQYF. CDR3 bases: TGCAGTGCTAGAGATCGGGAGACAGCCGAGCAGTACTTC.

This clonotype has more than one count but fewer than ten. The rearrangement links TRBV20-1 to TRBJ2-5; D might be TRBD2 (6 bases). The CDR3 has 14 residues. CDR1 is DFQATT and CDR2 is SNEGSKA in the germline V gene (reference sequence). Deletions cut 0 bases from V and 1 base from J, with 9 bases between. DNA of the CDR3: TGCAGTGCTAGAGAATTAGCGGTCCAAGAGACCCAGTACTTC. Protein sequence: CSARELAVQETQYF.

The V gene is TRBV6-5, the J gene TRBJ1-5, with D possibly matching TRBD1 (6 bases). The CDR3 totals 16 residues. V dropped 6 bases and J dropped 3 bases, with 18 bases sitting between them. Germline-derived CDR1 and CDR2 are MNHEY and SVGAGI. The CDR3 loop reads CASRPTGSGNNQPQHF. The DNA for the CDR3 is TGTGCCAGCAGGCCCACAGGGTCGGGTAACAATCAGCCCCAGCATTTT.

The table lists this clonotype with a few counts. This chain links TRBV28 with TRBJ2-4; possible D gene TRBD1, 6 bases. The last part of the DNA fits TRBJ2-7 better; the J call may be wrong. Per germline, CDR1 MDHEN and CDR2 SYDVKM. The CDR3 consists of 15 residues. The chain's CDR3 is CASSLPPGAYYEQYF. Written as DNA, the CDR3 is TGTGCCAGCAGTCTACCCCCAGGGGCATACTACGAGCAGTACTTC.

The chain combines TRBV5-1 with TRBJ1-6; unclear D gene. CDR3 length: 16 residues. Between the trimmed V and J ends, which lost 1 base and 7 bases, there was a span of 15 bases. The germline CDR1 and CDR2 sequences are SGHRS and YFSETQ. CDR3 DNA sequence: TGCGCCAGCAGCTTGTCCGGGCTCGGGCAAAATTCACCCCTCCACTTT. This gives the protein CASSLSGLGQNSPLHF.

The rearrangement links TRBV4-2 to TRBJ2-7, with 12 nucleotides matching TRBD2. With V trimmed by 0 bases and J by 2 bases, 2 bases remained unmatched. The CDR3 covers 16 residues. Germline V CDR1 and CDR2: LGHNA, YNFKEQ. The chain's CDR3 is CASSQDPSGRAYEQYF. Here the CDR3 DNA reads TGTGCCAGCAGCCAAGACCCTAGCGGGAGGGCCTACGAGCAGTACTTC.

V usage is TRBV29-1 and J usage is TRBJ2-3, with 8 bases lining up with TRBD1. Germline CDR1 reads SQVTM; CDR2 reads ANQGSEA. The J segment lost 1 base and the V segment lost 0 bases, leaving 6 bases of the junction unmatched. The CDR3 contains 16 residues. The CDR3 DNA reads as TGCAGCGTTGAAGATCTGGTGGACAGGGGCACAGATACGCAGTATTTT. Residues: CSVEDLVDRGTDTQYF.

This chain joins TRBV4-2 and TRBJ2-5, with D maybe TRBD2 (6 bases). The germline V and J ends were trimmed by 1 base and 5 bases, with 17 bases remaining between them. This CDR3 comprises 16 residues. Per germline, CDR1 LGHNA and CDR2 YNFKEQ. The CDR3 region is CASSQVSLASRETQYF. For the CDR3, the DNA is TGTGCCAGCAGCCAAGTGTCACTAGCTTCCCGGGAGACCCAGTACTTC.

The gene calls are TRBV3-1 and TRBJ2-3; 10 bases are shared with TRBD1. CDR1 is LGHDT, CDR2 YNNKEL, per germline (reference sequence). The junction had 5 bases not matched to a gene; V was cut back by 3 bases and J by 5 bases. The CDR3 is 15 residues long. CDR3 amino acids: CASSHGDRGLDTQYF. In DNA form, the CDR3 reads TGTGCCAGCAGCCACGGGGACAGGGGTTTAGATACGCAGTATTTT.

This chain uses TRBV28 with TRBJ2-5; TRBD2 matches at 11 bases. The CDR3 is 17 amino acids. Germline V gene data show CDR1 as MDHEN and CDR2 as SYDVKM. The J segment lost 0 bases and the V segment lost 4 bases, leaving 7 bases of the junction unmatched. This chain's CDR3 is CASSSQLAGAYQETQYF. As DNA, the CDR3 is TGTGCCAGCAGTTCTCAACTAGCGGGGGCGTACCAAGAGACCCAGTACTTC.

The CDR3 sequence is CASSVGEWAEQFF. The CDR3 DNA reads as TGTGCCAGCAGTGTGGGTGAGTGGGCTGAGCAGTTCTTC. The V and J genes are TRBV6-6 and TRBJ2-1; D unresolved. Per germline, CDR1 MNHNY and CDR2 SVGAGI (reference sequence). CDR3 length: 13 amino acids. V shed 5 bases and J shed 9 bases, with 14 bases lying between them.

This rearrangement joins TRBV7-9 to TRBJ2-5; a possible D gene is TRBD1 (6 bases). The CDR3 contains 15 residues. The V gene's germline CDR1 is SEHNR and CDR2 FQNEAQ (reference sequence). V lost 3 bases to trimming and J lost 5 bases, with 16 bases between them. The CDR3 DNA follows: TGTGCCAGCAGCTTCCTACAGGGCGTGAGGGAGACCCAGTACTTC. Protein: CASSFLQGVRETQYF.